This passage covers 2 T cell receptor beta chains from one sample sequenced in a study of siplizumab effects on memory and regulatory T cells. Measured with immunoSEQ multiplex PCR; TCRdb has only the in-frame clones, and not every one. The profile shows roughly 100,000 clones, about 94% of them singletons. Material: Tregs sorted from blood. The source is a human donor in good health.

The chain employs TRBV10-3 and TRBJ1-5; D might be TRBD1 (5 bases). Germline assignment: CDR1 ENHRY and CDR2 SYGVKD. This CDR3 contains 13 residues. V was shortened by 4 bases and J by 5 bases, with 9 bases between the two germline ends. DNA for the CDR3: TGTGCCATCAGTGTTGGGGGGGATCAGCCCCAGCATTTT. It translates to CAISVGGDQPQHF.

The rearrangement uses TRBV4-3 and TRBJ1-1; D is unresolved. Trimming took 3 bases from V and 2 from J, leaving 7 bases between them. Looked up from germline, CDR1 is LGHNA and CDR2 is YSLEER. This CDR3 has 13 amino acids. The CDR3 sequence: CASSQGRNTEAFF. DNA for the CDR3: TGCGCCAGCAGCCAGGGGAGAAACACTGAAGCTTTCTTT.